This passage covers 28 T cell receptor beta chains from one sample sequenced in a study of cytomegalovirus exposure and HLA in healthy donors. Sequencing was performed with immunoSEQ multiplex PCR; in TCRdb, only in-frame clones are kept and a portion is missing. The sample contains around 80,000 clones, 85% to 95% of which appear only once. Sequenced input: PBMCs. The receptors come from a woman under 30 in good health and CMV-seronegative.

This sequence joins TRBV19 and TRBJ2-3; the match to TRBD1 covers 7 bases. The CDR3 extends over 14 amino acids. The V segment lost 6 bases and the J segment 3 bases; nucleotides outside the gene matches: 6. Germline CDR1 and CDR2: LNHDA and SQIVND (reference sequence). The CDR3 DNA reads TGTGCCAGTAGCCCTCGACAGGGTACAGATACGCAGTATTTT. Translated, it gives CASSPRQGTDTQYF.

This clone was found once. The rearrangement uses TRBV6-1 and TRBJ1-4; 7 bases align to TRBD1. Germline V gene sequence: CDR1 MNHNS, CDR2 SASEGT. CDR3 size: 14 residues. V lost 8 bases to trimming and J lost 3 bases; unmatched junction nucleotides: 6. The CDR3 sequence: CASGTGVPNEKLFF. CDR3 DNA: TGTGCCAGCGGTACAGGGGTCCCTAATGAAAAACTGTTTTTT.

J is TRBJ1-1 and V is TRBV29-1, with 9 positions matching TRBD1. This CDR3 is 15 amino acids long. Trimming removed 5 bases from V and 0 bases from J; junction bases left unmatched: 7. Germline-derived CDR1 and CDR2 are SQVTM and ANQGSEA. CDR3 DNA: TGCAGCGTTTACGGACAGGGGACCATGAACACTGAAGCTTTCTTT. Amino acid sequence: CSVYGQGTMNTEAFF.

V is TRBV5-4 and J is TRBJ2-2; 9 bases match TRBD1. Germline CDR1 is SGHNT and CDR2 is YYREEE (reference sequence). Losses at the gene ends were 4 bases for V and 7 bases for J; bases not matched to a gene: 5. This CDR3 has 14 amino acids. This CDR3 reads CASSDGQGIGELFF. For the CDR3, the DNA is TGTGCCAGCAGCGACGGACAGGGGATCGGGGAGCTGTTTTTT.

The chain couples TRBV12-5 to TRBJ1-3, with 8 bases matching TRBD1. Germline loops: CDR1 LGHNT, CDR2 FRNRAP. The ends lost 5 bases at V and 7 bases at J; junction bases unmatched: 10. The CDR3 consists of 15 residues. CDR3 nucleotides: TGTGCTAGTGGTGCACAGGGGGTGGGTATGAACACCATATATTTT. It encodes CASGAQGVGMNTIYF.

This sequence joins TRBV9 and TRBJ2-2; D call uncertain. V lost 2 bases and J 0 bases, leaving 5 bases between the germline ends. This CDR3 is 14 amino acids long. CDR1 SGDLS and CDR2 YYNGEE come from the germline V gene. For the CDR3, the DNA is TGTGCCAGCAGCGTTACAACGAACACCGGGGAGCTGTTTTTT. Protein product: CASSVTTNTGELFF. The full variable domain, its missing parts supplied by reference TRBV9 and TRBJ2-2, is DSGVTQTPKHLITATGQRVTLRCSPRSGDLSVYWYQQSLDQGLQFLIQYYNGEERAKGNILERFSAQQFPDLHSELNLSSLELGDSALYFCASSVTTNTGELFFGEGSRLTVL.

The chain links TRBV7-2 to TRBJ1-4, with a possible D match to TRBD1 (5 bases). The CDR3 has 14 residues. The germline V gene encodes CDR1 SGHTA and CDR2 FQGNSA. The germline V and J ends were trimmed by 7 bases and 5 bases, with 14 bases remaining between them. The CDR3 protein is CASTQDGGNEKLFF. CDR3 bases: TGTGCCAGCACCCAAGACGGGGGGAATGAAAAACTGTTTTTT.

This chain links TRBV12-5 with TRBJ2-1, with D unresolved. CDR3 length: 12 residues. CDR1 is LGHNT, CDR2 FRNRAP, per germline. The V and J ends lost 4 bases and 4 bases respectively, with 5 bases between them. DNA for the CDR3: TGTGCTAGTGGTTCCCTTTACAATGAGCAGTTCTTC. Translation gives CASGSLYNEQFF. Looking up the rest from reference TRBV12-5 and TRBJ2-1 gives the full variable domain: DARVTQTPRHKVTEMGQEVTMRCQPILGHNTVFWYRQTMMQGLELLAYFRNRAPLDDSGMPKDRFSAEMPDATLATLKIQPSEPRDSAVYFCASGSLYNEQFFGPGTRLTVL.

CDR3 nucleotides: TGTGCCAGCAGTTACTCGGGACAGGGACCGACCCAGTACTTC. The encoded protein is CASSYSGQGPTQYF. V usage is TRBV6-5 and J usage is TRBJ2-5, with TRBD1 matching over 9 bases. This CDR3 spans 14 amino acids. Looked up from germline, CDR1 is MNHEY and CDR2 is SVGAGI. Germline trimming cut 0 bases from V and 7 bases from J; bases unmatched to any gene: 3.

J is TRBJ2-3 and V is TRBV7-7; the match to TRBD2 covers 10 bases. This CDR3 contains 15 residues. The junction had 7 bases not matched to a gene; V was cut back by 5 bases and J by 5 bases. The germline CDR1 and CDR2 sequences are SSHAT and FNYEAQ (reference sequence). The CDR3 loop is CASSSSGGFLDTQYF. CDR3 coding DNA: TGTGCCAGCAGCAGTAGCGGGGGGTTCCTAGATACGCAGTATTTT.

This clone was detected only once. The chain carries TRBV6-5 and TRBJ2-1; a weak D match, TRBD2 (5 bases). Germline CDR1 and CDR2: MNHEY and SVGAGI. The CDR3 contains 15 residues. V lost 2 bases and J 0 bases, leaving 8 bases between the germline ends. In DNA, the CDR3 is TGTGCCAGCAGTTACGCGGGTAGCTCCTACAATGAGCAGTTCTTC. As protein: CASSYAGSSYNEQFF.

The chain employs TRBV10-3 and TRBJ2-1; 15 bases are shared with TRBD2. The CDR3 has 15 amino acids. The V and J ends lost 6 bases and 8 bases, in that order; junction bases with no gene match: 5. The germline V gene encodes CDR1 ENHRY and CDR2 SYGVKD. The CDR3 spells CAISGLAGGQDEQFF. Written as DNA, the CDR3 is TGTGCCATCAGCGGACTAGCGGGGGGGCAAGATGAGCAGTTCTTC.

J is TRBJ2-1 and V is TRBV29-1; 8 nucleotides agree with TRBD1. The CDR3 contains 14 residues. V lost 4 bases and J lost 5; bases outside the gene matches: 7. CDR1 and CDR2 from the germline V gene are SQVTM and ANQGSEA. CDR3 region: CSVVQGGKNNEQFF. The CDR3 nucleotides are TGCAGCGTTGTACAGGGGGGCAAGAACAATGAGCAGTTCTTC.

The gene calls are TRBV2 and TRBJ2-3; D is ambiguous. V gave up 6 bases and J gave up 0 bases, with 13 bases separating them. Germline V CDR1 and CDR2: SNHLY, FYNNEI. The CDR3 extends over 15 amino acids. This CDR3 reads CASRVSLGSTDTQYF. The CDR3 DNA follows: TGTGCCAGCAGGGTATCACTCGGTAGCACAGATACGCAGTATTTT.

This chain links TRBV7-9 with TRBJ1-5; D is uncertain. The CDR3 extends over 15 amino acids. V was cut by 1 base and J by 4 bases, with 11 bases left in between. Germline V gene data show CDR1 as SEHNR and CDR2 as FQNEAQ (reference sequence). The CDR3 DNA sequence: TGTGCCAGCAGCTTAGGAACGGGAAGGAATCAGCCCCAGCATTTT. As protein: CASSLGTGRNQPQHF. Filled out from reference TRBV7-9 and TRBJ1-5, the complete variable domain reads DTGVSQNPRHKITKRGQNVTFRCDPISEHNRLYWYRQTLGQGPEFLTYFQNEAQLEKSRLLSDRFSAERPKGSFSTLEIQRTEQGDSAMYLCASSLGTGRNQPQHFGDGTRLSIL.

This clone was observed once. CDR3 in DNA: TGCGCCAGCAGCTTGGACCGGACTAGCGAGGAAGAGACCCAGTACTTC. Its translation: CASSLDRTSEEETQYF. The rearrangement links TRBV5-1 to TRBJ2-5; TRBD2 aligns across 9 bases. This CDR3 contains 16 residues. CDR1 and CDR2 (germline): SGHRS, YFSETQ. V lost 0 bases, J lost 3 bases, and 6 bases stayed unmatched.

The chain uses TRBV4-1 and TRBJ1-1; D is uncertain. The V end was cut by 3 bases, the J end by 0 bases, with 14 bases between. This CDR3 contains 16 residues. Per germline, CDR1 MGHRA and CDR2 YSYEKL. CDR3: CASSHRLGELNTEAFF. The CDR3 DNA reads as TGCGCCAGCAGCCATAGGCTCGGGGAGCTGAACACTGAAGCTTTCTTT.

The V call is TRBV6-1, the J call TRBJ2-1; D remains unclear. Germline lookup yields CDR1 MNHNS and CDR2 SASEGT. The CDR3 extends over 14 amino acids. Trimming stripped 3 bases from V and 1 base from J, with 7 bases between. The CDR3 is CASSDFGSYNEQFF. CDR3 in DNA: TGTGCCAGCAGTGATTTCGGTTCCTACAATGAGCAGTTCTTC.

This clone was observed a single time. The CDR3 bases are TGCGCCAGCAGCCGTAGCGACAGGGTGAGGAACACTGAAGCTTTCTTT. As protein: CASSRSDRVRNTEAFF. This sequence joins TRBV5-1 and TRBJ1-1, with 7 nucleotides matching TRBD1. Germline-derived CDR1 and CDR2 are SGHRS and YFSETQ. The CDR3 extends over 16 amino acids. V lost 4 bases and J lost 1; bases outside the gene matches: 10.

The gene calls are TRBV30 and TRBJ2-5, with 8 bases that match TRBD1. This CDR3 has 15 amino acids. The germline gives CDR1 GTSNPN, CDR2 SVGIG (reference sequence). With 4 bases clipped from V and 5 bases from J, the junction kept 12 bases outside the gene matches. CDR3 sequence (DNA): TGTGCCTGGACCCCCGGACAGGGACGGACGGAGACCCAGTACTTC. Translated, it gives CAWTPGQGRTETQYF.

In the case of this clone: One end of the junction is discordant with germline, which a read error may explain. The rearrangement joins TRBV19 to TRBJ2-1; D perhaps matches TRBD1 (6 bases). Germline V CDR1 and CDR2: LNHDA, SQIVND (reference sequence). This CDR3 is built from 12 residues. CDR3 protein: CASSMTGQPLVF. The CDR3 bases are TGTGCCAGTAGTATGACAGGACAACCCTTGGTCTTC.

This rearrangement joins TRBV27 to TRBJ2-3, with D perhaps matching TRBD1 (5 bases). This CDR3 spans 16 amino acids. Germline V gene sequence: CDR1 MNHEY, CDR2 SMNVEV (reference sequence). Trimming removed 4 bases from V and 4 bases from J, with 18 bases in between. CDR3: CASSSPSRDHADTQYF. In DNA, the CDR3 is TGTGCCAGCAGTTCCCCCTCCAGGGATCACGCAGATACGCAGTATTTT.

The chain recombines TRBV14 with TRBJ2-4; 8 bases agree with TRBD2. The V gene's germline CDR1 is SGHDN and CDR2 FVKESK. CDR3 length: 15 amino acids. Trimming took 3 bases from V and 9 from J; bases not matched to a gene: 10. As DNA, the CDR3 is TGTGCCAGCAGCCACGTCGGGGGGGGGAGGTCCATTCAGTACTTC. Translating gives CASSHVGGGRSIQYF.

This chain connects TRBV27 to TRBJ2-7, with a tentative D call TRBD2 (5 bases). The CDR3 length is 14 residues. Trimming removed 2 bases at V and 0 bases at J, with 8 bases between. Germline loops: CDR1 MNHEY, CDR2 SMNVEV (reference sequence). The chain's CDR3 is CASSLLGGSYEQYF. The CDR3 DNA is TGTGCCAGCAGTTTACTAGGAGGCTCCTACGAGCAGTACTTC.

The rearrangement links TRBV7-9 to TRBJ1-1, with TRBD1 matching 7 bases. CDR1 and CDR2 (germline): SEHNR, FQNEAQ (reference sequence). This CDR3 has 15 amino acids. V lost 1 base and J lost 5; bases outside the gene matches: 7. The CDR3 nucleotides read TGTGCCAGCAGCTTAGTTAGGAGGGGGCGAACTGAAGCTTTCTTT. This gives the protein CASSLVRRGRTEAFF.

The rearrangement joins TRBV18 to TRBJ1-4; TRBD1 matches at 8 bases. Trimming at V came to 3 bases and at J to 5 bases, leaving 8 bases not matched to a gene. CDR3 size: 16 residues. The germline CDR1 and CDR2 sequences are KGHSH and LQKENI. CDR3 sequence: CASSPLDRGLNEKLFF. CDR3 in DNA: TGTGCCAGCTCACCCCTAGACAGGGGTTTGAATGAAAAACTGTTTTTT.

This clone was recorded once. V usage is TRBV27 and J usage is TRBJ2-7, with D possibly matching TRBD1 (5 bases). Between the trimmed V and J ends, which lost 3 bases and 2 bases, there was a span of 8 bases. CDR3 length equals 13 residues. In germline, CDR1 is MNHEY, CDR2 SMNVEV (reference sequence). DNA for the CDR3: TGTGCCAGCAGTTTTGGACAAGCCTACGAGCAGTACTTC. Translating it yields CASSFGQAYEQYF.

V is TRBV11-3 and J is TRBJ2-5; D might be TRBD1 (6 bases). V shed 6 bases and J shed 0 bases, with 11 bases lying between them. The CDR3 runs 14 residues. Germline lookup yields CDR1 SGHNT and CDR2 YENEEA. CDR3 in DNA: TGTGCCAGCAGTTCAGGGGCCAACCAAGAGACCCAGTACTTC. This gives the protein CASSSGANQETQYF.